What follows are 26 T cell receptor beta chains derived from one specimen sequenced in a study of T cells in localized non-small cell lung cancer. Libraries were prepared by immunoSEQ multiplex PCR; TCRdb keeps only in-frame clonotypes and omits some of them. The sample lists approximately 57,000 clones; roughly 89% were seen once. Source: peripheral blood, taken before any cancer treatment. The receptors originated from a woman between 35 and 75 years old with stage I lung adenocarcinoma.

V usage is TRBV6-6 and J usage is TRBJ2-7; tentative D call: TRBD2 (7 bases). The CDR3 runs to 14 residues. The V end was cut by 10 bases, the J end by 5 bases, with 21 bases between. Looked up from germline, CDR1 is MNHNY and CDR2 is SVGAGI (reference sequence). The CDR3 reads CATCKEGGANEQYF. As DNA, the CDR3 is TGTGCCACTTGTAAAGAAGGGGGGGCAAACGAGCAGTACTTC.

The V and J genes are TRBV10-2 and TRBJ2-7, with D perhaps matching TRBD2 (5 bases). This CDR3 is built from 13 residues. Germline lookup yields CDR1 WSHSY and CDR2 SAAADI. V was cut by 4 bases and J by 3 bases, with 10 bases left in between. The CDR3 is CASSVLASYEQYF. The DNA for the CDR3 is TGCGCCAGCAGTGTTCTAGCTAGCTACGAGCAGTACTTC.

The chain uses TRBV10-3 and TRBJ1-3; no definite D call. V lost 0 bases and J 4 bases, leaving 7 bases between the germline ends. Per germline, CDR1 ENHRY and CDR2 SYGVKD. This CDR3 spans 14 amino acids. The CDR3 protein is CAISESGNGNTIYF. The DNA for the CDR3 is TGTGCCATCAGTGAGTCCGGGAACGGAAACACCATATATTTT.

The V call is TRBV7-3, the J call TRBJ2-5; D call uncertain. V was trimmed by 5 bases and J by 2 bases, leaving 12 bases between them. Germline V lookup: CDR1 SGHTA, CDR2 FQGTGA. The CDR3 loop spans 14 amino acids. The CDR3 DNA is TGTGCCAGCAGCCCTGGACGGAAACAAGAGACCCAGTACTTC. It specifies CASSPGRKQETQYF.

The CDR3 protein is CAISDRGDTYNEQFF. For the CDR3, the DNA is TGTGCCATCAGTGACAGGGGGGACACCTACAATGAGCAGTTCTTC. This chain connects TRBV10-3 to TRBJ2-1; D might be TRBD1 (7 bases). Per germline, CDR1 ENHRY and CDR2 SYGVKD. This CDR3 is built from 15 residues. V was shortened by 3 bases and J by 2 bases, with 11 bases between the two germline ends.

The rearrangement joins TRBV30 to TRBJ1-1, with D uncertain. The CDR3 is made up of 12 amino acids. Per germline, CDR1 GTSNPN and CDR2 SVGIG (reference sequence). The V gene lost 2 bases and the J gene lost 2 bases, with 6 bases spanning the gap. DNA for the CDR3: TGTGCCTGGAGTCCACGAAACACTGAAGCTTTCTTT. As protein: CAWSPRNTEAFF.

The chain carries TRBV5-6 and TRBJ1-3, with D hard to call. Trimming removed 2 bases from V and 3 bases from J, with 12 bases in between. This CDR3 has 15 amino acids. Germline CDR1 and CDR2: SGHDT and YYEEEE. CDR3 sequence reads: CASSFRPRNGNTIYF. CDR3 sequence (DNA): TGTGCCAGCAGCTTCAGACCCAGGAATGGAAACACCATATATTTT.

The J gene is TRBJ2-3, the V gene TRBV19; TRBD2 matches 10 bases. CDR3 length equals 16 residues. V trimming: 6 bases; J trimming: 6 bases; junction bases outside the gene matches: 12. CDR1 is LNHDA, CDR2 SQIVND, per germline (reference sequence). The CDR3: CASSTLLAGARDTQYF. The CDR3 DNA sequence: TGTGCCAGTAGCACCCTCCTAGCGGGGGCAAGGGATACGCAGTATTTT.

J is TRBJ2-1 and V is TRBV2; D remains ambiguous. The CDR3 covers 13 residues. The germline V and J ends were trimmed by 2 bases and 6 bases, with 8 bases remaining between them. CDR1 and CDR2 (germline): SNHLY, FYNNEI. The CDR3 sequence: CASSETGSNEQFF. Here the CDR3 DNA reads TGTGCCAGCAGTGAAACCGGGTCCAATGAGCAGTTCTTC.

The chain has TRBV19 and TRBJ2-7, with TRBD1 matching over 7 bases. The germline gives CDR1 LNHDA, CDR2 SQIVND (reference sequence). Unmatched junction bases numbered 9, after V lost 4 bases and J lost 0 bases. The CDR3 covers 16 residues. This CDR3 is CASSRKGGPHSYEQYF. Here the CDR3 DNA reads TGTGCCAGTAGTAGAAAAGGGGGCCCCCACTCCTACGAGCAGTACTTC.

This chain uses TRBV30 with TRBJ1-1; D remains ambiguous. Germline V gene sequence: CDR1 GTSNPN, CDR2 SVGIG (reference sequence). The CDR3 runs to 12 residues. The V and J ends lost 7 bases and 0 bases respectively, with 9 bases between them. The CDR3 sequence: CASGKMNTEAFF. In DNA, the CDR3 is TGTGCCTCGGGCAAAATGAACACTGAAGCTTTCTTT.

The chain uses TRBV19 and TRBJ1-1; D may be TRBD1 (6 bases). In germline, CDR1 is LNHDA, CDR2 SQIVND (reference sequence). V was clipped by 10 bases and J by 3 bases, with 12 bases between them. The CDR3 spans 12 residues. The chain's CDR3 is CATRTVDTEAFF. The CDR3 DNA follows: TGTGCCACCCGGACAGTCGACACTGAAGCTTTCTTT.

The gene calls are TRBV6-7 and TRBJ1-4, with a tentative D call TRBD1 (5 bases). TRBV6-7 is flagged as an ORF with uncertain function. The CDR3 spans 21 residues. The V and J ends lost 2 bases and 8 bases respectively, with 33 bases between them. The CDR3: CASSYKSKPRGGRQVREKLFF. CDR3 nucleotides: TGTGCCAGCAGTTACAAGTCCAAACCAAGGGGTGGACGCCAGGTTCGAGAAAAACTGTTTTTT.

The chain has TRBV30 and TRBJ1-3, with a weak D call TRBD1 (5 bases). The CDR3 runs to 15 residues. Trimming took 0 bases from V and 0 from J, leaving 9 bases between them. CDR1 GTSNPN and CDR2 SVGIG come from the germline V gene (reference sequence). Here the CDR3 reads CAWSVGAISGNTIYF. The DNA for the CDR3 is TGTGCCTGGAGTGTAGGGGCTATCTCTGGAAACACCATATATTTT.

V and J are TRBV19 and TRBJ1-2, with 9 bases that match TRBD1. The trim removed 4 bases at V and 3 bases at J, leaving 6 bases unmatched. Germline loops: CDR1 LNHDA, CDR2 SQIVND (reference sequence). The CDR3 is 15 residues long. CDR3 DNA sequence: TGTGCCAGTAGTACAGCCGGGACAGGGCACTATGGCTACACCTTC. Amino acids: CASSTAGTGHYGYTF.

The chain employs TRBV7-2 and TRBJ2-2; either TRBD1 or TRBD2 may supply D (5 bases each). Between the trimmed V and J ends, which lost 2 bases and 4 bases, there was a span of 11 bases. There are 15 residues in the CDR3. The germline V gene has CDR1 SGHTA and CDR2 FQGNSA. In DNA form, the CDR3 reads TGTGCCAGCAGCTTACGGGACGGGCGCACCGGGGAGCTGTTTTTT. Its translation is CASSLRDGRTGELFF.

This clone came up once. This chain joins TRBV19 and TRBJ1-5, with 11 bases fitting TRBD1. Germline V lookup: CDR1 LNHDA, CDR2 SQIVND (reference sequence). With V trimmed by 3 bases and J by 6 bases, 7 bases remained unmatched. The CDR3 runs to 16 residues. CDR3 sequence (DNA): TGTGCCAGTAGTATTGCCGGGACAGGGGGGACTCAGCCCCAGCATTTT. Its translation is CASSIAGTGGTQPQHF.

This clone has only one observation. The chain links TRBV27 to TRBJ1-2, with D perhaps matching TRBD1 (5 bases). Germline V gives CDR1 MNHEY, CDR2 SMNVEV (reference sequence). Trimming took 2 bases from V and 0 from J, leaving 22 bases between them. The CDR3 contains 19 residues. The CDR3 sequence is CASSLRPPGRLSANYGYTF. CDR3 coding DNA: TGTGCCAGCAGTTTAAGACCTCCGGGACGGCTAAGCGCTAACTATGGCTACACCTTC.

The chain has TRBV5-4 and TRBJ2-5; 12 positions agree with TRBD2. J lost 1 base, V lost 4 bases, and 17 bases had no gene match. The germline V gene encodes CDR1 SGHNT and CDR2 YYREEE (reference sequence). The CDR3 contains 20 residues. CDR3 region: CASSPQIRLAGEPPQETQYF. CDR3 DNA: TGTGCCAGCAGCCCCCAGATCCGACTAGCGGGGGAACCACCCCAAGAGACCCAGTACTTC.

The CDR3 region is CASSLDGLGNTGELFF. CDR3 in DNA: TGCGCCAGCAGCTTGGACGGGCTGGGGAACACCGGGGAGCTGTTTTTT. This sequence joins TRBV5-1 and TRBJ2-2; unclear D gene. Per germline, CDR1 SGHRS and CDR2 YFSETQ. This CDR3 contains 16 residues. V was clipped by 0 bases and J by 1 base, with 10 bases between them.

CDR3 nucleotides: TGTGCCAGTAGTATAAGTTCGGCGGGAAACACTGAAGCTTTCTTT. Translating gives CASSISSAGNTEAFF. The rearrangement links TRBV19 to TRBJ1-1; D remains ambiguous. The germline V gene has CDR1 LNHDA and CDR2 SQIVND (reference sequence). CDR3 size: 15 residues. Between the trimmed V and J ends, which lost 2 bases and 2 bases, there was a span of 12 bases.

CDR3 sequence: CASSIVGSGLTYEQYF. CDR3 nucleotide sequence: TGTGCCAGTAGTATAGTAGGTAGCGGGCTTACCTACGAGCAGTACTTC. V and J are TRBV19 and TRBJ2-7, with TRBD2 matching over 7 bases. CDR1 LNHDA and CDR2 SQIVND come from the germline V gene (reference sequence). This CDR3 has 16 residues. Germline trimming cut 1 base from V and 2 bases from J; bases unmatched to any gene: 8. Supplemented by reference TRBV19 and TRBJ2-7, the full variable domain reads DGGITQSPKYLFRKEGQNVTLSCEQNLNHDAMYWYRQDPGQGLRLIYYSQIVNDFQKGDIAEGYSVSREKKESFPLTVTSAQKNPTAFYLCASSIVGSGLTYEQYFGPGTRLTVT.

The chain couples TRBV5-6 to TRBJ2-7; D is uncertain. V lost 7 bases and J lost 0, with 11 bases in between. Germline values: CDR1 SGHDT, CDR2 YYEEEE. The CDR3 spans 13 residues. The CDR3 is CASWSRSSYEQYF. CDR3 in DNA: TGTGCCAGCTGGAGTAGAAGCTCCTACGAGCAGTACTTC.

The V call is TRBV29-1, the J call TRBJ1-5; D not resolved. In germline, CDR1 is SQVTM, CDR2 ANQGSEA. V was trimmed by 3 bases and J by 1 base, leaving 7 bases between them. The CDR3 has 13 amino acids. The DNA for the CDR3 is TGCAGCGTTGATCTGGGAAGCAATCAGCCCCAGCATTTT. This encodes CSVDLGSNQPQHF. The variable domain in full, completed from reference TRBV29-1 and TRBJ1-5, reads SAVISQKPSRDICQRGTSLTIQCQVDSQVTMMFWYRQQPGQSLTLIATANQGSEATYESGFVIDKFPISRPNLTFSTLTVSNMSPEDSSIYLCSVDLGSNQPQHFGDGTRLSIL.

This chain joins TRBV19 and TRBJ1-1; maybe TRBD1 (6 bases). This CDR3 region has 14 residues. Germline V lookup: CDR1 LNHDA, CDR2 SQIVND (reference sequence). V was shortened by 8 bases and J by 0 bases, with 13 bases between the two germline ends. Here the CDR3 DNA reads TGTGCCAGTGGCCGTACAGGGTTGAACACTGAAGCTTTCTTT. Amino acid sequence: CASGRTGLNTEAFF.

This clone occurred once. The chain links TRBV7-2 to TRBJ1-3; TRBD1 agrees at 8 bases. CDR3 size: 15 residues. Germline CDR1 is SGHTA and CDR2 is FQGNSA. The trim removed 8 bases at V and 2 bases at J, leaving 8 bases unmatched. As DNA, the CDR3 is TGTGCCAGCGGGGCTATACAGGGGGCTGGAAACACCATATATTTT. The encoded protein is CASGAIQGAGNTIYF.